These 30 T cell receptor beta chains originate from one sample sequenced in a study of breast tumors, draining lymph nodes, adjacent tissues. Axillary draining lymph nodes of breast cancer patients supplied the node samples. TCRdb re-derived calls from the multiplex PCR reads in MiXCR, one entry per CDR3 protein. The data contain about 200,000 distinct CDR3 sequences, around a third of them singletons. Sequencing was performed on axillary lymph node tissue. These receptors originate from a female donor with breast cancer. Some clones in this sample may be carry-over from other donors' samples.

Ten or more counts support this clonotype. This chain uses TRBV2 with TRBJ1-4; D uncertain. The CDR3 covers 16 residues. V lost 1 base, J lost 7 bases, and 16 bases lay in between. Germline V gene lookup returns CDR1 SNHLY and CDR2 FYNNEI. CDR3 amino acids: CASSEGVGRAGEKLFF. The CDR3 DNA sequence: TGTGCCAGCAGTGAAGGGGTAGGGAGGGCTGGTGAAAAACTGTTTTTT.

This clonotype was seen at least ten times. This rearrangement joins TRBV4-1 to TRBJ1-3; possibly TRBD1 for D (6 bases). The length of the CDR3 is 16 residues. Trimming took 0 bases from V and 0 from J, leaving 9 bases between them. Germline V gives CDR1 MGHRA, CDR2 YSYEKL. For the CDR3, the DNA is TGCGCCAGCAGCCAAGAAAACAGGGCCTCTGGAAACACCATATATTTT. Protein product: CASSQENRASGNTIYF.

The J gene is TRBJ2-5, the V gene TRBV10-3, with D possibly matching TRBD1 (5 bases). Germline V gene data show CDR1 as ENHRY and CDR2 as SYGVKD. V dropped 0 bases and J dropped 4 bases, with 9 bases sitting between them. The length of the CDR3 is 14 residues. CDR3 sequence: CAISESQGRETQYF. The CDR3 bases are TGTGCCATCAGTGAGTCCCAGGGTAGAGAGACCCAGTACTTC.

On this clonotype: One base away lies a much larger clone, so this may be a sequencing read error. The CDR3 DNA follows: TGTGTCAGCAGTGAAACCCCACGAGATACGCAGTATTTT. Translated: CVSSETPRDTQYF. This rearrangement joins TRBV6-1 to TRBJ2-3; no definite D call. Germline V gene lookup returns CDR1 MNHNS and CDR2 SASEGT. The CDR3 length is 13 residues.

Many counts were recorded for this clonotype. This chain uses TRBV3-1 with TRBJ2-1, with TRBD2 as a possible D gene (7 bases). Trimming cost V 0 bases and J 3 bases, with 12 bases left between them. From germline, CDR1 is LGHDT and CDR2 YNNKEL (reference sequence). There are 16 residues in the CDR3. CDR3 sequence (DNA): TGTGCCAGCAGCCAAGAGAGGGGGGGGGGCTACAATGAGCAGTTCTTC. It translates to CASSQERGGGYNEQFF.

There are many counts of this clonotype. CDR3 protein: CASSRTLLTPPDTQYF. The CDR3 DNA reads TGTGCCAGCAGCCGAACCCTCCTGACCCCCCCAGATACGCAGTATTTT. The chain combines TRBV11-2 with TRBJ2-3; D remains ambiguous. The V end was cut by 5 bases, the J end by 4 bases, with 19 bases between. The CDR3 totals 16 residues. Per germline, CDR1 SGHAT and CDR2 FQNNGV.

The chain links TRBV10-3 to TRBJ1-1, with 9 bases fitting TRBD1. This CDR3 is 14 amino acids long. CDR1 and CDR2 from the germline V gene are ENHRY and SYGVKD. V was pared by 5 bases and J by 4 bases, with 5 bases of the junction left unmatched. DNA of the CDR3: TGTGCCATCAGTTCCGGGACAGGGTTCACTGAAGCTTTCTTT. This translates into CAISSGTGFTEAFF.

This clonotype was counted ten times or more. The chain is built from TRBV5-4 and TRBJ2-3; 16 bases match TRBD2. The CDR3 covers 16 residues. V shed 4 bases, J shed 6 bases, and the junction held 5 bases outside the gene matches. CDR1 and CDR2 (germline): SGHNT, YYREEE (reference sequence). This CDR3 reads CASSPGTSGGADTQYF. The CDR3 DNA reads TGTGCCAGCAGCCCGGGGACTAGCGGGGGGGCGGATACGCAGTATTTT.

This clonotype was recorded many times. This sequence joins TRBV5-6 and TRBJ2-7, with 9 positions matching TRBD1. J lost 3 bases, V lost 3 bases, and 7 bases had no gene match. This CDR3 contains 15 residues. The V gene's germline CDR1 is SGHDT and CDR2 YYEEEE. CDR3 in amino acids: CASSWDRALYYEQYF. The CDR3 DNA reads TGTGCCAGCAGCTGGGACAGGGCTCTTTACTACGAGCAGTACTTC.

The rearrangement joins TRBV28 to TRBJ1-5, with a tentative D call TRBD1 (6 bases). CDR3 length: 15 residues. CDR1 is MDHEN and CDR2 is SYDVKM in the germline V gene. V dropped 11 bases and J dropped 3 bases, with 20 bases sitting between them. Written as DNA, the CDR3 is TGTGCCGGGGGAGGGGGGACGGAGATCAATCAGCCCCAGCATTTT. It translates to CAGGGGTEINQPQHF.

The genes are TRBV3-1 and TRBJ2-5; D is unresolved. Germline CDR1 reads LGHDT; CDR2 reads YNNKEL (reference sequence). The CDR3 extends over 14 amino acids. Trimming stripped 0 bases from V and 1 base from J, with 6 bases between. This chain's CDR3 is CASSQDRLQETQYF. CDR3 nucleotide sequence: TGTGCCAGCAGCCAAGATCGTCTCCAAGAGACCCAGTACTTC.

To note about this clonotype: At one end, the junction sequence differs from germline, possibly due to a read error. The chain recombines TRBV6-5 with TRBJ1-2; D uncertain. The germline CDR1 and CDR2 sequences are MNHEY and SVGAGI. This CDR3 region has 16 residues. The CDR3: CVSSHNAGRASYGYTF. CDR3 nucleotides: TGTGTCAGCAGTCACAATGCGGGGAGAGCTAGCTATGGCTACACCTTC.

This clonotype was detected only a few times. The chain is built from TRBV27 and TRBJ1-6; tentative D call: TRBD1 (6 bases). The CDR3 has 17 residues. From germline, CDR1 is MNHEY and CDR2 SMNVEV (reference sequence). V was pared by 2 bases and J by 3 bases, with 14 bases between. The DNA of the CDR3 is TGTGCCAGCAGTTTACGGGGGGCCAAATACTATAATTCACCCCTCCACTTT. Translation gives CASSLRGAKYYNSPLHF.

Note on this clonotype: A much larger clone sits a single nucleotide away, making a read error possible. The conserved final phenylalanine or tryptophan is absent from the CDR3, which likely points to a read error. The chain recombines TRBV9 with TRBJ1-2; D is unclear. This CDR3 contains 13 residues. V shed 1 base and J shed 8 bases, with 12 bases lying between them. Germline CDR1 is SGDLS and CDR2 is YYNGEE. In DNA form, the CDR3 reads TGTGCCAGCAGCGTATCGAAGACGCTCGGCTACACCTCC. The encoded protein is CASSVSKTLGYTS.

The rearrangement joins TRBV10-3 to TRBJ2-7, with 9 bases aligning to TRBD2. Germline V CDR1 and CDR2: ENHRY, SYGVKD. Trimming at V came to 3 bases and at J to 3 bases, leaving 6 bases not matched to a gene. This CDR3 comprises 15 residues. The CDR3 DNA reads TGTGCCATCAGTGACACCGGGACTAGCAGCTACGAGCAGTACTTC. Translating gives CAISDTGTSSYEQYF.

The chain joins TRBV4-1 to TRBJ1-3; tentative D call: TRBD1 (6 bases). Trimming shortened V by 4 bases and J by 2 bases, and 15 bases separated the two germline ends. The CDR3 length is 16 residues. The germline gives CDR1 MGHRA, CDR2 YSYEKL. The CDR3 reads CASSLQGQMPGNTIYF. The DNA for the CDR3 is TGCGCCAGCAGCCTTCAGGGGCAGATGCCTGGAAACACCATATATTTT.

This clonotype was observed at least ten times. J is TRBJ1-5 and V is TRBV11-2; 9 bases agree with TRBD1. Germline CDR1 reads SGHAT; CDR2 reads FQNNGV. V lost 5 bases and J lost 6; bases outside the gene matches: 5. CDR3 length: 14 amino acids. The CDR3 region is CASSLTGGIQPQHF. CDR3 in DNA: TGTGCCAGCAGCCTGACAGGGGGAATTCAGCCCCAGCATTTT.

This clonotype was found many times. The chain has TRBV2 and TRBJ2-7; D possibly matches TRBD1 or TRBD2 (5 bases each). V was cut by 6 bases and J by 8 bases, with 20 bases left in between. CDR1 is SNHLY and CDR2 is FYNNEI in the germline V gene. The CDR3 consists of 14 residues. The CDR3 DNA follows: TGTGCCAGCAGCTCAGGTGGGGGACCCACCCAGCAGTACTTC. Protein product: CASSSGGGPTQQYF.

V gene TRBV2 combines with J gene TRBJ2-5; 9 bases agree with TRBD1. This CDR3 region has 13 residues. Germline lookup yields CDR1 SNHLY and CDR2 FYNNEI. V gave up 11 bases and J gave up 7 bases; unmatched junction bases: 11. In nucleotides, the CDR3 is TGTGCCGGTAGTGGACAGGGGCTAGGGACCCAGTACTTC. The encoded protein is CAGSGQGLGTQYF.

This clonotype was observed a few times. The chain uses TRBV7-2 and TRBJ2-5; D may correspond to TRBD1 or TRBD2 (5 bases each). The length of the CDR3 is 17 residues. V was shortened by 3 bases and J by 9 bases, with 26 bases between the two germline ends. Germline CDR1 reads SGHTA; CDR2 reads FQGNSA. The CDR3 DNA reads TGTGCCAGCAGCTTTCGGGGCTGGGTCGGCCGACCGGAGCCCCAGTACTTC. It encodes CASSFRGWVGRPEPQYF.

This clonotype was seen more than once but under ten times. V is TRBV6-2 or TRBV6-3 and J is TRBJ2-7; TRBD1 aligns across 10 bases. Per germline, CDR1 MNHEY and CDR2 SVGEGT. V was clipped by 6 bases and J by 3 bases; unmatched bases: 8. The CDR3 consists of 15 residues. Here the CDR3 DNA reads TGTGCCAGCAGGACCCGGGACAGGGGAGTCTACGAGCAGTACTTC. The encoded protein is CASRTRDRGVYEQYF.

This clonotype was recorded at least ten times. The rearrangement links TRBV10-2 to TRBJ2-7, with D perhaps being TRBD1 or TRBD2 (5 bases each). Germline CDR1 WSHSY, CDR2 SAAADI. The CDR3 has 15 amino acids. The V end lost 4 bases, the J end lost 2 bases, and 15 bases lay between the germline ends. CDR3 region: CASSGARGRAYEQYF. The CDR3 DNA reads as TGCGCCAGCAGTGGGGCTCGGGGACGGGCCTACGAGCAGTACTTC.

This clonotype was seen at least ten times. This rearrangement joins TRBV30 to TRBJ1-2, with TRBD1 as a possible D gene (6 bases). V was shortened by 7 bases and J by 2 bases, with 11 bases between the two germline ends. Germline V gene lookup returns CDR1 GTSNPN and CDR2 SVGIG (reference sequence). This CDR3 region has 12 residues. The DNA of the CDR3 is TGTGCCTTAGGACAGACCAACTATGGCTACACCTTC. It is translated as CALGQTNYGYTF.

J is TRBJ2-5 and V is TRBV7-9; either TRBD1 or TRBD2 may supply D (6 bases each). The CDR3 has 17 residues. Per germline, CDR1 SEHNR and CDR2 FQNEAQ (reference sequence). V was clipped by 6 bases and J by 0 bases, with 20 bases between them. CDR3 residues: CASSAGLGGRDQETQYF. CDR3 bases: TGTGCCAGCAGTGCGGGGCTCGGGGGCCGTGACCAAGAGACCCAGTACTTC.

This clonotype was counted at least ten times. The V gene is TRBV12-3 or TRBV12-4, the J gene TRBJ2-5; D call uncertain. V shed 7 bases and J shed 2 bases, with 14 bases lying between them. The CDR3 has 14 amino acids. The DNA for the CDR3 is TGTGCCAGCAACCTCCTGGGCGGACAAGAGACCCAGTACTTC. Its translation: CASNLLGGQETQYF.

The J gene is TRBJ2-3, the V gene TRBV2; 13 nucleotides agree with TRBD2. V dropped 6 bases and J dropped 5; count of bases not matched to a gene: 5. CDR3 length equals 15 residues. Germline V gene lookup returns CDR1 SNHLY and CDR2 FYNNEI. CDR3 region: CASRLAGGPGDTQYF. CDR3 nucleotides: TGTGCCAGCAGACTAGCGGGAGGGCCGGGAGATACGCAGTATTTT. The full variable domain, completed using reference TRBV2 and TRBJ2-3, is EPEVTQTPSHQVTQMGQEVILRCVPISNHLYFYWYRQILGQKVEFLVSFYNNEISEKSEIFDDQFSVERPDGSNFTLKIRSTKLEDSAMYFCASRLAGGPGDTQYFGPGTRLTVL.

This clonotype turned up a few times. The rearrangement links TRBV5-4 to TRBJ2-2, with 9 bases aligning to TRBD2. The CDR3 is 16 residues long. V trimming: 4 bases; J trimming: 7 bases; junction bases outside the gene matches: 11. Germline CDR1 and CDR2: SGHNT and YYREEE (reference sequence). CDR3 in DNA: TGTGCCAGCAGCCCCCCAGGCGGGGGGGCCGTCGGGGAGCTGTTTTTT. Translating it yields CASSPPGGGAVGELFF.

This clonotype was seen at least ten times. CDR3 DNA sequence: TGTGCCAGCAGACAAGGTGGGAACACCATATATTTT. Translating gives CASRQGGNTIYF. J is TRBJ1-3 and V is TRBV12-3 or TRBV12-4; D unresolved. This CDR3 is 12 amino acids long. V lost 6 bases and J lost 7, with 10 bases in between.

This clonotype was counted at least ten times. V and J are TRBV9 and TRBJ2-3; maybe TRBD1 (7 bases). From germline, CDR1 is SGDLS and CDR2 YYNGEE. With 3 bases removed from V and 8 bases from J, the gap between germline ends came to 10 bases. The CDR3 loop spans 12 amino acids. CDR3 sequence: CASSAQGGTQYF. CDR3 in DNA: TGTGCCAGCAGCGCGCAGGGGGGTACGCAGTATTTT.

There are a few counts of this clonotype. The J gene is TRBJ1-1, the V gene TRBV6-6, with D uncertain. CDR3 length equals 18 residues. The germline gives CDR1 MNHNY, CDR2 SVGAGI (reference sequence). V dropped 4 bases and J dropped 1 base, with 22 bases sitting between them. CDR3 coding DNA: TGTGCCAGCAGTTCCATGGGCGTGTCCGGGTTCGAGAACACTGAAGCTTTCTTT. Its translation: CASSSMGVSGFENTEAFF.